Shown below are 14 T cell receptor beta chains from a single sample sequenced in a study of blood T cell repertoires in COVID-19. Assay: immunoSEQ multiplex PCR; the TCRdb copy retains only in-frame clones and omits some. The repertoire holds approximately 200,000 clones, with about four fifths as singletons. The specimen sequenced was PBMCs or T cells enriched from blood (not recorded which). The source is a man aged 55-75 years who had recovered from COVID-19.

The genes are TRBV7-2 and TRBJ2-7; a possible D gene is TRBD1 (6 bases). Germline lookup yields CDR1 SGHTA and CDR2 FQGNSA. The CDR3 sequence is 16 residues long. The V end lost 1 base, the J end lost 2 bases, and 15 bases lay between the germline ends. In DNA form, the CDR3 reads TGTGCCAGCAGCTTAGGCAGGACAGTTTCTGCCTACGAGCAGTACTTC. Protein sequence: CASSLGRTVSAYEQYF. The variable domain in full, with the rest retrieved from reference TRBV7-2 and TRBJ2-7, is GAGVSQSPSNKVTEKGKDVELRCDPISGHTALYWYRQSLGQGLEFLIYFQGNSAPDKSGLPSDRFSAERTGGSVSTLTIQRTQQEDSAVYLCASSLGRTVSAYEQYFGPGTRLTVT.

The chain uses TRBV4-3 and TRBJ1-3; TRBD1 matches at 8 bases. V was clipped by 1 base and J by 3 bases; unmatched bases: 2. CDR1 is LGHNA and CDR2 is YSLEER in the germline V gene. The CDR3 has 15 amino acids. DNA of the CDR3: TGCGCCAGCAGCCAAGGACAGGGGTTTGGAAACACCATATATTTT. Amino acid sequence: CASSQGQGFGNTIYF.

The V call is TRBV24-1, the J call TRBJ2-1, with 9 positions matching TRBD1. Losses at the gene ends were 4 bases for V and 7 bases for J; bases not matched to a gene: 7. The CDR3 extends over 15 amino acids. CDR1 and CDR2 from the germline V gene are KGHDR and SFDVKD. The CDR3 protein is CATSDATGGRNEQFF. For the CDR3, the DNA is TGTGCCACCAGTGACGCGACAGGGGGGAGGAATGAGCAGTTCTTC.

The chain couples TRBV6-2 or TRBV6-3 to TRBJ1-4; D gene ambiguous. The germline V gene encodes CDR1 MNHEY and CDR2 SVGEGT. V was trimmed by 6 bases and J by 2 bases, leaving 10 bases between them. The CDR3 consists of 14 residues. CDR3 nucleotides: TGTGCCAGCAGCACCGGGAGGACTAATGAAAAACTGTTTTTT. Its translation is CASSTGRTNEKLFF.

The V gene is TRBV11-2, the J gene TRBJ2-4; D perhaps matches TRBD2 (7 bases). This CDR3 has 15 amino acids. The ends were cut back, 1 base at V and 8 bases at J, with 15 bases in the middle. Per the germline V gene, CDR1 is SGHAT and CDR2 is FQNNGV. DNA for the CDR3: TGTGCCAGCAGCTTAGGGGACACCCGGGGGGACATTCAGTACTTC. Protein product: CASSLGDTRGDIQYF.

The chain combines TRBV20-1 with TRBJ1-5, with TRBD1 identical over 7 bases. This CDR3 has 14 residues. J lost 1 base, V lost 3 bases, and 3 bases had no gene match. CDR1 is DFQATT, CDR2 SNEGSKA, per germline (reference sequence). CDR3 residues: CSASGQESNQPQHF. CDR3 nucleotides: TGCAGTGCTAGTGGACAGGAGAGCAATCAGCCCCAGCATTTT.

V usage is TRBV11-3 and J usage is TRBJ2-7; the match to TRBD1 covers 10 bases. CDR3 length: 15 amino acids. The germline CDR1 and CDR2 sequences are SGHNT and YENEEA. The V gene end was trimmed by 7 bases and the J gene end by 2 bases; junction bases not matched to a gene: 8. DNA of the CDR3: TGTGCCAGCACTAAGGCGGGACAGGGGACCTACGAGCAGTACTTC. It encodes CASTKAGQGTYEQYF.

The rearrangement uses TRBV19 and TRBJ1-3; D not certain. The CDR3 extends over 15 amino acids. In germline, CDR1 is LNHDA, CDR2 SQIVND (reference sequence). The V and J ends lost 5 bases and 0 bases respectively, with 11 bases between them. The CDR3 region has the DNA TGTGCCAGTAGTCCCGCCTCCGGCTCTGGAAACACCATATATTTT. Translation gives CASSPASGSGNTIYF.

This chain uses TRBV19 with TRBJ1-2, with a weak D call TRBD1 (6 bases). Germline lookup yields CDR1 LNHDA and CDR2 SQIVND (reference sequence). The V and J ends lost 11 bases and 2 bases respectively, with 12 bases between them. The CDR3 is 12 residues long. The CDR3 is CAGRGGNYGYTF. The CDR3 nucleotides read TGTGCCGGCAGGGGTGGCAACTATGGCTACACCTTC.

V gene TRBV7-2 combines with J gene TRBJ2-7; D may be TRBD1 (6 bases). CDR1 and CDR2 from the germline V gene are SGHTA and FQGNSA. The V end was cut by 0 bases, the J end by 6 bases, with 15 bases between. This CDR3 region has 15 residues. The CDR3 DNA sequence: TGTGCCAGCAGCTTAGCAGGGACATCCCTTCCCGAGCAGTACTTC. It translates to CASSLAGTSLPEQYF.

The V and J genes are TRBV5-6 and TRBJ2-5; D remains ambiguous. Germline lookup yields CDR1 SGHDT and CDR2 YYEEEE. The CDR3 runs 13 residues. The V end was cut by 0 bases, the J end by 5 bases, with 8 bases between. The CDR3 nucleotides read TGTGCCAGCAGCTTGGCTGCCAGGGAGACCCAGTACTTC. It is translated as CASSLAARETQYF. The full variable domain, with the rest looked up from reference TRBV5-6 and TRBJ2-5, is DAGVTQSPTHLIKTRGQQVTLRCSPKSGHDTVSWYQQALGQGPQFIFQYYEEEERQRGNFPDRFSGHQFPNYSSELNVNALLLGDSALYLCASSLAARETQYFGPGTRLLVL.

In nucleotides, the CDR3 is TGTGCCAGCAGTTACCCCTGGGCCACTGAAGCTTTCTTT. It yields the protein CASSYPWATEAFF. V usage is TRBV7-9 and J usage is TRBJ1-1; no clear D gene. CDR3 length: 13 residues. Trimming took off 6 bases at V and 4 bases at J, with 12 bases between the two ends. The germline CDR1 and CDR2 sequences are SEHNR and FQNEAQ (reference sequence).

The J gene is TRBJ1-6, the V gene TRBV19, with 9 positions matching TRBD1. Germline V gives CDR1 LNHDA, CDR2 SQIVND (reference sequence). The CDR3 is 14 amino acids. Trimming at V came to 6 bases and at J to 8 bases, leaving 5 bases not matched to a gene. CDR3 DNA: TGTGCCAGTAGCTCAACAGGGGGCGATTCACCCCTCCACTTT. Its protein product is CASSSTGGDSPLHF.

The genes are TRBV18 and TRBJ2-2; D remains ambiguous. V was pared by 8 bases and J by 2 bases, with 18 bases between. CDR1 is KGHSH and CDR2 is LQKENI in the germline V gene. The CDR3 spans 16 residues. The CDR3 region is CASLSKPTLNTGELFF. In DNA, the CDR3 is TGTGCCAGCCTAAGTAAACCCACCCTCAACACCGGGGAGCTGTTTTTT.